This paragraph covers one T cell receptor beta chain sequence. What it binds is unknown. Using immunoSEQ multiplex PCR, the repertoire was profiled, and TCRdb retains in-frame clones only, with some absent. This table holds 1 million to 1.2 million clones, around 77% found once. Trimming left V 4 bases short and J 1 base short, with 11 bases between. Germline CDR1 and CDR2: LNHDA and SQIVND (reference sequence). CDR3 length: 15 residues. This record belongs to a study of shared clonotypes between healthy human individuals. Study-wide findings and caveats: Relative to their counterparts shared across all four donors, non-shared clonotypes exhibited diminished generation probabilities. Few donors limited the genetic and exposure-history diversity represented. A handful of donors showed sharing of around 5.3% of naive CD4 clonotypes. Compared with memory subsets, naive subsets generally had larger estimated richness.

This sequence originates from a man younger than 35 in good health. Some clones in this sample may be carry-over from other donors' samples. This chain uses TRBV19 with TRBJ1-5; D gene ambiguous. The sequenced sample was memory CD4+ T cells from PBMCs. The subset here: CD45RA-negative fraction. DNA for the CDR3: TGTGCCAGTAGTACGAGTTATAGCAGCAATCAGCCCCAGCATTTT. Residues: CASSTSYSSNQPQHF.